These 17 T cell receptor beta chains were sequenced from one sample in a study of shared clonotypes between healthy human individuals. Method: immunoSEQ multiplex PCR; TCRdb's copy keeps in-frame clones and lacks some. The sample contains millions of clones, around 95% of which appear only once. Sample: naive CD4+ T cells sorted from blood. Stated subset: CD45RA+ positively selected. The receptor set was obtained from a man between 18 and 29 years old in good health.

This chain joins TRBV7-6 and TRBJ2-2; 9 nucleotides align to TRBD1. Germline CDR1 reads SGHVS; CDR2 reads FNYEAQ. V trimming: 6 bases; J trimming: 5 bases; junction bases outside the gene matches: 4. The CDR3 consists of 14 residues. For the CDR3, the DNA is TGTGCCAGCAGGGCCGGGACAGGGACCGGGGAGCTGTTTTTT. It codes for CASRAGTGTGELFF.

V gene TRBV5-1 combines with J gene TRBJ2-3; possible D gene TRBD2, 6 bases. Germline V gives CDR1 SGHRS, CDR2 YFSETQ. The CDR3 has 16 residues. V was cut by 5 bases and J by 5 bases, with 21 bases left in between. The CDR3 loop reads CASSTGSSAVLDTQYF. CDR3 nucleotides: TGCGCCAGCAGTACCGGGAGTAGCGCCGTGTTAGATACGCAGTATTTT.

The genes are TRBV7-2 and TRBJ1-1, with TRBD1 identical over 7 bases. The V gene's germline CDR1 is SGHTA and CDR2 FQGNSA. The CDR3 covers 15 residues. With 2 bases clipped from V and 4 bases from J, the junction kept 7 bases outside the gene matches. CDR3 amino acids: CASSLSTGISTEAFF. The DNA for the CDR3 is TGTGCCAGCAGCTTATCGACAGGGATATCCACTGAAGCTTTCTTT.

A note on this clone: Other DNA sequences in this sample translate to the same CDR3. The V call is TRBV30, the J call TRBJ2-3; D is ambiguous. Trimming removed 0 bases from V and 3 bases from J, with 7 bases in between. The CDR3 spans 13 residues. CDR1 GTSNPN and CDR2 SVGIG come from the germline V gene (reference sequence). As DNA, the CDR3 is TGTGCCTGGAGTGTACGCTCTACAGATACGCAGTATTTT. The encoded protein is CAWSVRSTDTQYF.

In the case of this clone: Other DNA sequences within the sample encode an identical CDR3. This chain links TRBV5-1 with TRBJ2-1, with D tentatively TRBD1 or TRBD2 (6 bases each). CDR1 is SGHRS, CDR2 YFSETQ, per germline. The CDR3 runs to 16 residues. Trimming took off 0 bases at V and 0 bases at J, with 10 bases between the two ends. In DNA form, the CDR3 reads TGCGCCAGCAGCTTGGTCGGGGGCCTCTCCTACAATGAGCAGTTCTTC. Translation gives CASSLVGGLSYNEQFF. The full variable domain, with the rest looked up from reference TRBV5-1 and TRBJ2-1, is KAGVTQTPRYLIKTRGQQVTLSCSPISGHRSVSWYQQTPGQGLQFLFEYFSETQRNKGNFPGRFSGRQFSNSRSEMNVSTLELGDSALYLCASSLVGGLSYNEQFFGPGTRLTVL.

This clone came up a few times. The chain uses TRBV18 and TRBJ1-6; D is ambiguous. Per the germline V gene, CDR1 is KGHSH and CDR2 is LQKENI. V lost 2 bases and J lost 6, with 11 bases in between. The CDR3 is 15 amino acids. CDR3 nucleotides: TGTGCCAGCTCACCAGGCGGAGATATTAATTCACCCCTCCACTTT. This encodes CASSPGGDINSPLHF.

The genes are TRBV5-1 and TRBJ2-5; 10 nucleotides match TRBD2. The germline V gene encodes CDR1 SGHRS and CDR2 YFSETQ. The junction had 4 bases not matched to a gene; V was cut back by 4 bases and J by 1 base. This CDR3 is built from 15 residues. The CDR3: CASSRTSGLQETQYF. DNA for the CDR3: TGCGCCAGCAGCCGGACTAGCGGACTCCAAGAGACCCAGTACTTC.

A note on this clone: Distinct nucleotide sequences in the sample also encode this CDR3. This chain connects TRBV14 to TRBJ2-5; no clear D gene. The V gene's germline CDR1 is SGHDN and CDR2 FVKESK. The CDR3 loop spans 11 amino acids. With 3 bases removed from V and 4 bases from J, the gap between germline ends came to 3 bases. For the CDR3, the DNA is TGTGCCAGCAGCCACGGAGAGACCCAGTACTTC. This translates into CASSHGETQYF.

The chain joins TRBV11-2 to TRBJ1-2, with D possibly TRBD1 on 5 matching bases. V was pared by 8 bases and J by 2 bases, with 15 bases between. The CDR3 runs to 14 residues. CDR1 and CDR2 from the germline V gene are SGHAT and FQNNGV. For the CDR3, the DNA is TGTGCCAGCGGGGACCGACCCTTAAACTATGGCTACACCTTC. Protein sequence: CASGDRPLNYGYTF. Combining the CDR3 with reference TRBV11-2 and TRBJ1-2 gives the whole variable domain EAGVAQSPRYKIIEKRQSVAFWCNPISGHATLYWYQQILGQGPKLLIQFQNNGVVDDSQLPKDRFSAERLKGVDSTLKIQPAKLEDSAVYLCASGDRPLNYGYTFGSGTRLTVV.

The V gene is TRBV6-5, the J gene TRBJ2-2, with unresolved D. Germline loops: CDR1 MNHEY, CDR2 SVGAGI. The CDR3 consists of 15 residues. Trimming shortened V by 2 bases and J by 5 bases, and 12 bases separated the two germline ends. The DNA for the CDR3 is TGTGCCAGCAGTTACGACCCTTCCGGGACCGGGGAGCTGTTTTTT. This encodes CASSYDPSGTGELFF.

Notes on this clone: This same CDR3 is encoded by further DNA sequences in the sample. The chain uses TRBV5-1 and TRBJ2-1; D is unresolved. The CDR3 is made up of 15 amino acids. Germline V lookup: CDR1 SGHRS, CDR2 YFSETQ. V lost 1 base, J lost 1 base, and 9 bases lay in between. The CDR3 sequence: CASSLLPGSYNEQFF. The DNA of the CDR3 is TGCGCCAGCAGCTTGCTGCCGGGTTCCTACAATGAGCAGTTCTTC.

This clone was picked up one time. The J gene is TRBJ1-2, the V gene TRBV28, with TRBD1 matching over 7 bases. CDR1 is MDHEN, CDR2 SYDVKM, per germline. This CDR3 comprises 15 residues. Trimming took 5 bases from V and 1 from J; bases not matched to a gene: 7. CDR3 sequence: CASSLPTGINYGYTF. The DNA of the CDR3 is TGTGCCAGCAGTCTCCCGACAGGGATTAACTATGGCTACACCTTC.

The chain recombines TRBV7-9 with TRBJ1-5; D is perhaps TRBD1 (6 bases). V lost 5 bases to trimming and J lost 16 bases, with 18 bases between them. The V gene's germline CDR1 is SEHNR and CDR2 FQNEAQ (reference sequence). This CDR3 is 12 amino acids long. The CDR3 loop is CASSTQGGGPHF. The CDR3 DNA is TGTGCCAGCAGCACACAGGGAGGGGGACCACATTTT.

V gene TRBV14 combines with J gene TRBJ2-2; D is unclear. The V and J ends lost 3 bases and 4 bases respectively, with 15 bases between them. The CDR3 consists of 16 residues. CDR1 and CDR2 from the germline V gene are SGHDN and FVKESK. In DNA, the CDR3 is TGTGCCAGCAGCCAGTTTCAAAACATGGGCACCGGGGAGCTGTTTTTT. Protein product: CASSQFQNMGTGELFF.

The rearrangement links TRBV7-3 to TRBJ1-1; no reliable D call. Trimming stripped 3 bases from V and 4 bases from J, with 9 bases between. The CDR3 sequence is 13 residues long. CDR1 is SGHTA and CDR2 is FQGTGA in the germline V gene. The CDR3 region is CASSFSWSTEAFF. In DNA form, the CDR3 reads TGTGCCAGCAGCTTTTCCTGGAGCACTGAAGCTTTCTTT. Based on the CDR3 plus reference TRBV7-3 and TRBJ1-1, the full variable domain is GAGVSQTPSNKVTEKGKYVELRCDPISGHTALYWYRQSLGQGPEFLIYFQGTGAADDSGLPNDRFFAVRPEGSVSTLKIQRTERGDSAVYLCASSFSWSTEAFFGQGTRLTVV.

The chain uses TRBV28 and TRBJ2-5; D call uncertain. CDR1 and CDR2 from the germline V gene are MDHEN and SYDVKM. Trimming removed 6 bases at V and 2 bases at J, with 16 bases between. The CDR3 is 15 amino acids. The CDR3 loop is CASSNRRSLQETQYF. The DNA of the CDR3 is TGTGCCAGCAGCAACCGTAGATCCCTTCAAGAGACCCAGTACTTC. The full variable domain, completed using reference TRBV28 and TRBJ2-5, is DVKVTQSSRYLVKRTGEKVFLECVQDMDHENMFWYRQDPGLGLRLIYFSYDVKMKEKGDIPEGYSVSREKKERFSLILESASTNQTSMYLCASSNRRSLQETQYFGPGTRLLVL.

The CDR3 nucleotides are TGTGCCAGCAGTTCCCACTCCCCCAACACTGAAGCTTTCTTT. Translation: CASSSHSPNTEAFF. This chain joins TRBV6-5 and TRBJ1-1; D not certain. This CDR3 region has 14 residues. V lost 4 bases to trimming and J lost 2 bases, with 11 bases between them. Per the germline V gene, CDR1 is MNHEY and CDR2 is SVGAGI.